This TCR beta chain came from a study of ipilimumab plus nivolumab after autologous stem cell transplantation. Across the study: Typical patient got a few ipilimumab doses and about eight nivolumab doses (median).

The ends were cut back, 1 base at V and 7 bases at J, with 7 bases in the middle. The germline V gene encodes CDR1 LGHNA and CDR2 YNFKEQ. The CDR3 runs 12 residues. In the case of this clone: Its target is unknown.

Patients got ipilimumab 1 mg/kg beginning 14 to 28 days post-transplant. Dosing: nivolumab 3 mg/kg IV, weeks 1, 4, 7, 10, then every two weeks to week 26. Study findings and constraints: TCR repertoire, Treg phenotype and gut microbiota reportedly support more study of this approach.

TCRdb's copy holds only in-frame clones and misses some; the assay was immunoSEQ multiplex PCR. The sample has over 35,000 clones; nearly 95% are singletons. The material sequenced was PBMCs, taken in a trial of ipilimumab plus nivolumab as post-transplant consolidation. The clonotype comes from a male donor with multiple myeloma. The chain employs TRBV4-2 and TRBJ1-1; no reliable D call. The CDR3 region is CASSQVGSEAFF. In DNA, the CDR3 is TGTGCCAGCAGCCAAGTCGGGAGTGAAGCTTTCTTT.